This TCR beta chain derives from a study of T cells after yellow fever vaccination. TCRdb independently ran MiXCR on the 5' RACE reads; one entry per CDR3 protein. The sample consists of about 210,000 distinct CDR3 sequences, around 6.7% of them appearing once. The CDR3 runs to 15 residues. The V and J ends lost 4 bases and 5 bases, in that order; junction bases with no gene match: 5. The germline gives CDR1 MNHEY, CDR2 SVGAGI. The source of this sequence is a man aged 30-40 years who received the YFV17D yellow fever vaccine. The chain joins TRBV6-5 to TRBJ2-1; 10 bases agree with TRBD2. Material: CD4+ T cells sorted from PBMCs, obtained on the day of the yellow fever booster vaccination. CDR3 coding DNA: TGTGCCAGCAGTTTAGCGGGAGGATCCAACAATGAGCAGTTCTTC. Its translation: CASSLAGGSNNEQFF.